The entry below gives a single T cell receptor (beta chain) sequence along with its context. Its matching antigen is unknown. The sample is drawn from a study of T cell responses to AZD1222 COVID-19 vaccine. Findings of the study overall: Without day 14 samples, only post-peak T cell repertoires were studied. In a largely white British group with more females than males, clonal diversity was possibly underestimated.

TCRdb keeps only in-frame clones here, not all; method: immunoSEQ multiplex PCR. The table records about 110,000 clones, 70% to 90% of them present only once. Germline CDR1 is KGHSH and CDR2 is LQKENI. V was cut by 6 bases and J by 0 bases, with 17 bases left in between. This CDR3 comprises 17 residues. The source of this sequence is an adult who received the AZD1222 COVID-19 vaccine. This rearrangement joins TRBV18 to TRBJ2-2; no clear D. The specimen comprised peripheral blood, sampled 28 days after the second AZD1222 dose. Here the CDR3 DNA reads TGTGCCAGCTCCCTGTTGGAGCACGTTTCGAACACCGGGGAGCTGTTTTTT. This translates into CASSLLEHVSNTGELFF.